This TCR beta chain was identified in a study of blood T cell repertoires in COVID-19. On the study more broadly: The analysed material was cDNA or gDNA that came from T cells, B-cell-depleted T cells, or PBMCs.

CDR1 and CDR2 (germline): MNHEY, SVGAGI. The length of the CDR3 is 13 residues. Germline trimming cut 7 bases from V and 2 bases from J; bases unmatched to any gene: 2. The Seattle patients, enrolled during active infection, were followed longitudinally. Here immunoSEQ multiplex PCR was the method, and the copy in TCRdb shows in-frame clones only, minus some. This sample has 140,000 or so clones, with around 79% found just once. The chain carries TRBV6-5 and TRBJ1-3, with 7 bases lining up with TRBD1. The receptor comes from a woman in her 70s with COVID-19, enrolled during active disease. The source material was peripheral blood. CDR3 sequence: CASTQGAGNTIYF. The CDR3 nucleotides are TGTGCCAGCACCCAGGGGGCTGGAAACACCATATATTTT.